This paragraph covers one T cell receptor (beta chain) sequence. Its antigen specificity is not known. No quality values exist for individual bases; no much larger clone is one base distant. The data were obtained in a study of tumor-infiltrating lymphocytes in localized non-small cell lung cancer (dated by TCRdb to 2020 to 2023). Turning to the overall study: Several histologies were represented in the cohort, which also included both smokers and never-smokers as well as patients whose samples were collected after neoadjuvant chemotherapy. Each patient contributed resected tumor tissue and uninvolved lung tissue from the same patient, described as non-adjacent to the tumor. Flow cytometry, multiplex immunofluorescence, RNA-seq, exome sequencing and proteomics were applied to the same patients as TCR sequencing, which was one of several integrated assays. In total, the ICON cohort was made up of approximately 150 surgical patients who had localized non-small cell lung cancer and whose tumors were resected. A total of around 50 patients were part of the paired comparison of immunoSEQ T-cell fraction between tumor and uninvolved lung.

Patient enrollment in ICON started in the first half of 2016, and the final patient was enrolled in 2018. A subcohort of some 80 patients provided fresh tumor and matched uninvolved tissue for in-depth immune analyses, with TCR sequencing among those analyses. DNA for TCR sequencing was isolated from bulk tissue, and no cell sorting was done. The T-cell fraction in tumor and uninvolved lung tissue was obtained from TCR sequencing using the immunoSEQ assay. The paper's data handling went like this. For survival analysis, patients were divided into high (upper tertile) and low (lower two tertiles) T-cell fraction groups, which were compared by log-rank test. A signed-rank test was used to test paired tumor versus uninvolved lung differences in T-cell fraction. The table comes from immuneACCESS by way of TCRdb, which keeps in-frame sequences with V and J called. Part of the clones is missing from these tables; in studies checked, under half for an unresolved V gene and the rest for unknown reasons. The V and J calls and the clone size are those of that table, but D and trimming were determined from the DNA. The sample table holds roughly 15,000 clones, of which around 68% were seen once. The ten largest clonotypes hold less than 10% of the sample.

The investigation overall reported the following: Because assay coverage varied across patients depending on available tissue quantity, TCR sequencing was performed for only a subset of the cohort. TCRbeta sequencing supported higher T cell infiltration in tumors than in uninvolved lung tissue, consistent with immunofluorescence CD3 counts. Because different assays used different pieces of the same tissue, technical variation could not be distinguished from intratumor heterogeneity. The TCR-derived T-cell fraction showed no difference between the flow cytometry-defined immunotypes IM1 (good prognosis) and IM2 (poor prognosis).

Sequenced: uninvolved lung tissue not adjacent to the tumor. This TCR was recovered from a human donor with non-small cell lung cancer.

The sequenced DNA: TGCGCCAGCAGCTATCAGGGAGGGGACAAAACCGGGGAGCTGTTTTTT. This sequence encodes CASSYQGGDKTGELFF. Recombination connected TRBV5-1 to TRBJ2-2; the D gene is perhaps TRBD2, on 7 matching bases. The CDR1 and CDR2 encoded by the germline V gene are SGHRS and YFSETQ. The CDR3 runs 16 amino acids, cysteine and phenylalanine included. Only CDR3 DNA is held: 48 bases, read in frame from base 1. Trimming costs V 3 bases and J 5 bases, and their ends lie 17 bases apart.